This T cell receptor (beta chain) was found in a study of blood T cell repertoires in COVID-19. In the study overall: The origin of the acute and convalescent COVID-19 samples was the United States, Italy and Spain.

The CDR3 has 20 amino acids. The ends lost 1 base at V and 8 bases at J; junction bases unmatched: 21. Germline V CDR1 and CDR2: LNHDA, SQIVND (reference sequence). Assay: immunoSEQ multiplex PCR; the TCRdb copy retains only in-frame clones and omits some. The data contain about 180,000 clones, around 89% of them seen just once; the ten biggest clones take up 4%. This chain uses TRBV19 with TRBJ2-1, with 9 nucleotides matching TRBD1. Material: peripheral blood. The sequence was obtained from a woman in her twenties or thirties with acute or convalescent COVID-19. The DNA of the CDR3 is TGTGCCAGTAGTATAGGCCGGACAGGGGAAGGTCTAAGACTCTCCCATGAGCAGTTCTTC. The encoded protein is CASSIGRTGEGLRLSHEQFF.